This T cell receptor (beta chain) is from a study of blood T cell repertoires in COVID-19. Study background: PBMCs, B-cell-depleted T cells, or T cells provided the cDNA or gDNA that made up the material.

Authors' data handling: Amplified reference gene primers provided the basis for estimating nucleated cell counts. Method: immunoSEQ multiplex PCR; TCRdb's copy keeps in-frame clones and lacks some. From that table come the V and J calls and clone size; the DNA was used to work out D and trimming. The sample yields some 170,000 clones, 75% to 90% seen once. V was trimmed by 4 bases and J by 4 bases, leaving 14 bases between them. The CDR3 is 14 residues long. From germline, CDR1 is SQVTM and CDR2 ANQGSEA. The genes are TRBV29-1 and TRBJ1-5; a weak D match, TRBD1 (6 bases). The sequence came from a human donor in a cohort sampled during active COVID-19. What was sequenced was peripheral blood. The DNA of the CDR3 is TGCAGCGTTGCTACGGACAGTTATAATCAGCCCCAGCATTTT. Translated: CSVATDSYNQPQHF.